These T cell receptor beta chains were read from a single sample in a study of beta chain features in type 1 diabetes. TCRdb's table, derived via immunoSEQ multiplex PCR, lists solely in-frame clones and lacks some. The table shows 640,000 or so clones, with over 12% occurring only once. The sample taken for sequencing was naive CD4+ T cells from blood. Source of these receptors: a man aged 18 to 29 with type 1 diabetes. CDR3s include the opening cysteine and the closing phenylalanine or tryptophan.

v_gene	j_gene	CDR3aa
TRBV5-6	TRBJ1-2	CASSLLTVGGYTF
TRBV29-1	TRBJ2-3	CSVAAGAGTDTQYF
TRBV9	TRBJ2-2	CASSPTERGTGELFF
TRBV25-1	TRBJ1-1	CASSADRSARNTEAFF
TRBV9	TRBJ2-5	CASSPFGAGGRTQYF
TRBV9	TRBJ1-4	CASSGIETATNEKLFF
TRBV4-3	TRBJ2-3	CASSQGLDTQYF
TRBV7-9	TRBJ1-2	CASSLNTLPSGYTF
TRBV6-5	TRBJ2-5	CASRGRTNQETQYF
TRBV6-6	TRBJ2-1	CASSSGTSGSNEQFF